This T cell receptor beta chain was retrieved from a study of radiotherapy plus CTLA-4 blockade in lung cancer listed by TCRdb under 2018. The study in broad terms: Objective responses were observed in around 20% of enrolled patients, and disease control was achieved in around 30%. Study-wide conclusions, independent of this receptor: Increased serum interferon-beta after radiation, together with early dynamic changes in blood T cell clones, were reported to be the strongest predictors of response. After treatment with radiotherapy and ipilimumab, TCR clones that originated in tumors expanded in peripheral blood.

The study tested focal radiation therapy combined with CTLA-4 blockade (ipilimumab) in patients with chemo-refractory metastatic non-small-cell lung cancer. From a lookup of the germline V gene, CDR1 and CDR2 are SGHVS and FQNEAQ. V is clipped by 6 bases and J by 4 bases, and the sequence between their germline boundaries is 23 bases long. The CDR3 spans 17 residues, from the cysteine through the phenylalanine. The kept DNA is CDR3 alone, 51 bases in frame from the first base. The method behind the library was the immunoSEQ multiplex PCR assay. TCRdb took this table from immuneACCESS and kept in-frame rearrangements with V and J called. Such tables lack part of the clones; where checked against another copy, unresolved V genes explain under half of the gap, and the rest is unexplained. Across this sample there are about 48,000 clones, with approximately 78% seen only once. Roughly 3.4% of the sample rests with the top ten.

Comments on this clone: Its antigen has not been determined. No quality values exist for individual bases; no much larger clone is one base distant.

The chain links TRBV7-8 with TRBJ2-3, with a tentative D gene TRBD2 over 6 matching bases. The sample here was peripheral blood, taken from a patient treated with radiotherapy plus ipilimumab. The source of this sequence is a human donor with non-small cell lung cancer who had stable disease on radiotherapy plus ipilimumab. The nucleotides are TGTGCCAGCAGTTTTCGATTCGCGGGACGGTATTCAGATACGCAGTATTTT. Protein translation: CASSFRFAGRYSDTQYF.